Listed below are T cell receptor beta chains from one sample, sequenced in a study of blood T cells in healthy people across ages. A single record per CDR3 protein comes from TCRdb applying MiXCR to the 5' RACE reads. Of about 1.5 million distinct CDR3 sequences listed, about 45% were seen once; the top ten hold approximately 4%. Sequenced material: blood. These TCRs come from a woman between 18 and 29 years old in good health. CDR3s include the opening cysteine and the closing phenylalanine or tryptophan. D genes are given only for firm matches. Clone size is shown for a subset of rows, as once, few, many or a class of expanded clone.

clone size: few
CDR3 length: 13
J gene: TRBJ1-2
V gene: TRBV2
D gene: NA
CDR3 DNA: TGTGCCAGCGAGAATAACGGAGTATATGGCTACACCTTC
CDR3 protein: CASENNGVYGYTF

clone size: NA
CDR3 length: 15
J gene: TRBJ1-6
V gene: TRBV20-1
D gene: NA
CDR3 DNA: TGCAGTGCTAGACAGGCCGGCCCCCATAATTCACCCCTCCACTTT
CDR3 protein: CSARQAGPHNSPLHF

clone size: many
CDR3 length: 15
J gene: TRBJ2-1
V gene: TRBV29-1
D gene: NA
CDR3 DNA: TGCAGCGTTGCGCCTTCCGGGCACTCCTACAATGAGCAGTTCTTC
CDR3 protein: CSVAPSGHSYNEQFF

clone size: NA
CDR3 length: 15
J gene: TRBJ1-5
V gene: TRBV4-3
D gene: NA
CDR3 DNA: TGCGCCAGCAGCCAAGATAGGGATAGCAATCAGCCCCGGCATTTT
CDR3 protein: CASSQDRDSNQPRHF

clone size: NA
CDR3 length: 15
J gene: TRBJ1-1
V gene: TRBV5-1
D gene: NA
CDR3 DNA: TGCGCCAGCAGCTGGGGGGGAGCAGTGAACACTGAAGCTTTCTTT
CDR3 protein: CASSWGGAVNTEAFF

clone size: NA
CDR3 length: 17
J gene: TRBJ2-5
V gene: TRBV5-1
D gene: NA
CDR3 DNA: TGCGCCAGCAGCTCGGGGGCAGACCCAATGGGAATAGAGACCCAGTACTTC
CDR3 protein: CASSSGADPMGIETQYF

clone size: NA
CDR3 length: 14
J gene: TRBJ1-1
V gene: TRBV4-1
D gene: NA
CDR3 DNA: TGCGCCAGCAGCCAATCGACAGGCCTGTCGGAAGCTTTCTTT
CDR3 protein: CASSQSTGLSEAFF

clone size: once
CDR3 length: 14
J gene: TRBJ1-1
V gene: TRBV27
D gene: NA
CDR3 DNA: TGTGCCAGCAGCGAATACAGGGATGGGGATGAAGCTTTCTTT
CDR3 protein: CASSEYRDGDEAFF

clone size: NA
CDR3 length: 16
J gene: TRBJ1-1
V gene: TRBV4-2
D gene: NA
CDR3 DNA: TGTGCCAGCAGCCAAGGATCCGGGGGAATGAACACTGAAGCTTTCTTT
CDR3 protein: CASSQGSGGMNTEAFF

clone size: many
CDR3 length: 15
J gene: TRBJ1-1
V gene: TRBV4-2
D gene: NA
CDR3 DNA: TGTGCCAGCAGCCAAGATTTCGGGGGCTCGACTGAAGCTTTCTTT
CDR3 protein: CASSQDFGGSTEAFF

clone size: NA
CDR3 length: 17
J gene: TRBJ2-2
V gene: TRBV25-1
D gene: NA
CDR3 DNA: TGTGCCAGCAATTTAGGGCGTCAGGCGGTCAACACCGGGGAGCTGTTTTTT
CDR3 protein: CASNLGRQAVNTGELFF

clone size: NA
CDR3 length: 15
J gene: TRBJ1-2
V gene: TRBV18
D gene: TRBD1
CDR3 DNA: TGTGCCAGCTCACCCGACAGGGGGCTGAACTATGGCTACACCTTC
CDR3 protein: CASSPDRGLNYGYTF

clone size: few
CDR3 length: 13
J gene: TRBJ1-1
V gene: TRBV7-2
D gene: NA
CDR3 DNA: TGTGCCAGCAGCTTAGATGGCGCATCGGAAGCTTTCTTT
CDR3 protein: CASSLDGASEAFF

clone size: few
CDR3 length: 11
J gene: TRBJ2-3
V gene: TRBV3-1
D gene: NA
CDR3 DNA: TGTGCCAGAAGCCAAGCGGATACGCAGTATTTT
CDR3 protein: CARSQADTQYF

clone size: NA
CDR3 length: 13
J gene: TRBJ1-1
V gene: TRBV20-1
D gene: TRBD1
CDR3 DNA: TGCAGTGCTCCAGGGGGCACGAACACTGAAGCTTTCTTT
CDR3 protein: CSAPGGTNTEAFF

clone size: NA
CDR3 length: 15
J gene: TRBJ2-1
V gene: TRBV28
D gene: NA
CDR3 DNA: TGTGCCAGCAGTTCGGCCTTCGAGGGCTACAATGAGCAGTTCTTC
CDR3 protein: CASSSAFEGYNEQFF

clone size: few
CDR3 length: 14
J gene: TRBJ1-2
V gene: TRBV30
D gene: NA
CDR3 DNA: TGTGCCTGGAGTGCCACAGTTATGTCGGCTGGCTACACCTTC
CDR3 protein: CAWSATVMSAGYTF

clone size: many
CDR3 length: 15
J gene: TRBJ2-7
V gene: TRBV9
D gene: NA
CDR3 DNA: TGTGCCAGCAGCGAGGGAGGGGGGGGAGCCTACGAGCAGTACTTC
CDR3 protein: CASSEGGGGAYEQYF

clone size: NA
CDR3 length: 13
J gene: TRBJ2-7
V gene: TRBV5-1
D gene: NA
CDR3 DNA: TGCGCCAGCAGCGGGGAACAGGGCTACGAGCAGTACTTC
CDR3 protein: CASSGEQGYEQYF

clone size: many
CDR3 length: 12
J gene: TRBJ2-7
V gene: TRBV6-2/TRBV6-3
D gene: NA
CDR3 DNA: TGTGCCAGCAGCCCCTTTACCTACGAGCAGTACTTC
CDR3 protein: CASSPFTYEQYF

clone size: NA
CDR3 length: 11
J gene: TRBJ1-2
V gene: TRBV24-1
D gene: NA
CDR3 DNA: TGTGCCACCAGTGATGAGTCTGGCTACACCTTC
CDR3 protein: CATSDESGYTF

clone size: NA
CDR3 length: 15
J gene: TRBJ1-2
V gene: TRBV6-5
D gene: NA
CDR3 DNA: TGTGCCAGCAGTTACGGTGGGCAAGCCTTCTATGGCTACACCTTC
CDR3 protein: CASSYGGQAFYGYTF

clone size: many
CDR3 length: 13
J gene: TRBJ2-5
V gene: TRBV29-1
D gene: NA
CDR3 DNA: TGCAGCGTTGGCATCGGGGGAACGGAGACCCAGTACTTC
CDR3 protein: CSVGIGGTETQYF

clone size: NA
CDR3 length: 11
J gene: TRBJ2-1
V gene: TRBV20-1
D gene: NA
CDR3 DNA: TGCAGTGCTAGAATATACAATGAGCAGTTCTTC
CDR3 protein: CSARIYNEQFF

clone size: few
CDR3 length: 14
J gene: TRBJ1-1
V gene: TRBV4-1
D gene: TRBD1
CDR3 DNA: TGCGCCAGCAGCTCCTACAGGGGCGGAACTGAAGCTTTCTTT
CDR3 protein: CASSSYRGGTEAFF

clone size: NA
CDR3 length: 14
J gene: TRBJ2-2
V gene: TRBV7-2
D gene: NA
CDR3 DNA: TGTGCCAGCAGCTCTTTCCCGGGGGCCGGGGAGCTGTTTTTT
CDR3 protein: CASSSFPGAGELFF

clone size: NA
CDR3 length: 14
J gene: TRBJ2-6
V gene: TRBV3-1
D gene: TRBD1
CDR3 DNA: TGTGCCAGCAGCCCGCGGACAGGGGGGAGCGTCCTGACTTTC
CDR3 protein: CASSPRTGGSVLTF

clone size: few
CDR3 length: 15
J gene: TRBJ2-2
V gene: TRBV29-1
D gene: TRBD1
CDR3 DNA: TGCAGCGGAACCGGGACAGGCCTTCCCACCGGGGAGCTGTTTTTT
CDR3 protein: CSGTGTGLPTGELFF

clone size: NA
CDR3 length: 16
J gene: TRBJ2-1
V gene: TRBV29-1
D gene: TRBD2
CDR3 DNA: TGCAGCGTTGTCCTAGCGGGAGGGCCTTCCTACAATGAGCAGTTCTTC
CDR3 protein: CSVVLAGGPSYNEQFF

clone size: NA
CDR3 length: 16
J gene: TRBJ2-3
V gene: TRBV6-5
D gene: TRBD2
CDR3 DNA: TGTGCCAGCCTTTCCCCCCCGGGACTAGGCCCTGCTACGCAGTATTTT
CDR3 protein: CASLSPPGLGPATQYF

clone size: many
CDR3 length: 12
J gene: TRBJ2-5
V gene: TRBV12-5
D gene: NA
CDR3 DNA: TGTGCTAGTGGCCAGTACCAAGAGACCCAGTACTTC
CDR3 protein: CASGQYQETQYF

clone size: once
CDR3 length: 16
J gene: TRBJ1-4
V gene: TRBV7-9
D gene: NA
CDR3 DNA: TGTGCCAGCAGCTCCCAAGACAGGCCACGAGGGGAAAAACTGTTTTTT
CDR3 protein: CASSSQDRPRGEKLFF

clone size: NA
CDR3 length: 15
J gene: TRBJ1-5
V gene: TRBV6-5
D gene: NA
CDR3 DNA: TGTGCCAGCAGTTACGGGCAGGGAAGAGGTCAGCCCCAGCATTTT
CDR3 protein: CASSYGQGRGQPQHF

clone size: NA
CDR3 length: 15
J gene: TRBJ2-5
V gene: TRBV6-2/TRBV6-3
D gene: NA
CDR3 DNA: TGTGCCAGCAGTCCCTCGACAGGAATGGTCGAGACCCAGTACTTC
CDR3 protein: CASSPSTGMVETQYF

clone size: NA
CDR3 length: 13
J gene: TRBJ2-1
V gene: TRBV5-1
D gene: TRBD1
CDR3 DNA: TGCGCCAGCAGCGGGGGACAGAATAATGAGCAGTTCTTC
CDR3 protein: CASSGGQNNEQFF

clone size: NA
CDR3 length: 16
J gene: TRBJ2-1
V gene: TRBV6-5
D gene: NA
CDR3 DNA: TGTGCCAGCAGTTACTCGGGGCAGCCGGCAATAAATGAGCAGTTCTTC
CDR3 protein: CASSYSGQPAINEQFF

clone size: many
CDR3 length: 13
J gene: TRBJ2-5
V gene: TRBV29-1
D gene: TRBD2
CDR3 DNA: TGCAGCGTTGGCGGGAGGGCCAAAGAGACCCAGTACTTC
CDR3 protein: CSVGGRAKETQYF

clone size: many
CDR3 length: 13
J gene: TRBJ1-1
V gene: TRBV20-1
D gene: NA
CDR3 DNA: TGCAGTGCTAGATATCGGGGGGACACTGAAGCTTTCTTT
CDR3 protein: CSARYRGDTEAFF

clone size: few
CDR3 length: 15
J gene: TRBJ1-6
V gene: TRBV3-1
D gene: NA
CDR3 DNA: TGTGCCAGCAGCCAGATTGGACAGATTAATTCACCCCTCCACTTT
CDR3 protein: CASSQIGQINSPLHF

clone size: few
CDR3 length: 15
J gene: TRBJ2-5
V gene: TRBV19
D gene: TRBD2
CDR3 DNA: TGTGCCAGTAACCAGGGACTAGCCGAACAAGAGACCCAGTACTTC
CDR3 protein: CASNQGLAEQETQYF

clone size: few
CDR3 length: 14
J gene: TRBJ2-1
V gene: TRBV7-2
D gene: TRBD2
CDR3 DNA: TGTGCCAGCAGCGCACTAGCGGGGGCCTATGAGCAGTTCTTC
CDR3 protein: CASSALAGAYEQFF

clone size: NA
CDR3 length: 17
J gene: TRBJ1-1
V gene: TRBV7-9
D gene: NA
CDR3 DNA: TGTGCCAGCAGCCGATGGGGCAGAGGGGGGAGTAACACTGAAGCTTTCTTT
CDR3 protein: CASSRWGRGGSNTEAFF

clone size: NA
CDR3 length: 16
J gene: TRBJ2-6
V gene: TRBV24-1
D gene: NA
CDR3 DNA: TGTGCCACCATGGCAGGCTACCTACAGCGGGCCAACGTCCTGACTTTC
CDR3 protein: CATMAGYLQRANVLTF

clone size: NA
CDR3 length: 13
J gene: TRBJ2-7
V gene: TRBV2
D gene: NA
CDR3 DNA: TGTGCCAGCACTGAGACAGAGACCTACGAGCAGTACTTC
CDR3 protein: CASTETETYEQYF

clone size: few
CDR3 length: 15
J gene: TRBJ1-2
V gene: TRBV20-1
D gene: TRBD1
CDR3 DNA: TGCAGTGTTAGAGACCGGGTACAGGGGAGATTTGGCTACACCTTC
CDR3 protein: CSVRDRVQGRFGYTF

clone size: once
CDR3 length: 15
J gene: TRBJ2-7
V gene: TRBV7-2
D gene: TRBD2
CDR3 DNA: TGTGCCAGCAGCCATACACTAGCGGGAGTAGGCGAGCAGTACTTC
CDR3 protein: CASSHTLAGVGEQYF

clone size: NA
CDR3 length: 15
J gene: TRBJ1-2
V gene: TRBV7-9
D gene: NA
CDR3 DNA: TGTGCCAGCAGCCTTGCACAGGGACATGGCCGGGGCTACACCTTC
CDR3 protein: CASSLAQGHGRGYTF

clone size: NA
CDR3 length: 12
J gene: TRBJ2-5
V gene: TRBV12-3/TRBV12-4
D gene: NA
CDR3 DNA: TGTGCCAGCAGTTCTCAGAACAATGAGCAGTACTTC
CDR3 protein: CASSSQNNEQYF

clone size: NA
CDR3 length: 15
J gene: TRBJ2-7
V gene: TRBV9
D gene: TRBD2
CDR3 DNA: TGTGCCAGCAGCGTAGGGGATGGACTAGCGGAGGAGCAGTACTTC
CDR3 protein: CASSVGDGLAEEQYF